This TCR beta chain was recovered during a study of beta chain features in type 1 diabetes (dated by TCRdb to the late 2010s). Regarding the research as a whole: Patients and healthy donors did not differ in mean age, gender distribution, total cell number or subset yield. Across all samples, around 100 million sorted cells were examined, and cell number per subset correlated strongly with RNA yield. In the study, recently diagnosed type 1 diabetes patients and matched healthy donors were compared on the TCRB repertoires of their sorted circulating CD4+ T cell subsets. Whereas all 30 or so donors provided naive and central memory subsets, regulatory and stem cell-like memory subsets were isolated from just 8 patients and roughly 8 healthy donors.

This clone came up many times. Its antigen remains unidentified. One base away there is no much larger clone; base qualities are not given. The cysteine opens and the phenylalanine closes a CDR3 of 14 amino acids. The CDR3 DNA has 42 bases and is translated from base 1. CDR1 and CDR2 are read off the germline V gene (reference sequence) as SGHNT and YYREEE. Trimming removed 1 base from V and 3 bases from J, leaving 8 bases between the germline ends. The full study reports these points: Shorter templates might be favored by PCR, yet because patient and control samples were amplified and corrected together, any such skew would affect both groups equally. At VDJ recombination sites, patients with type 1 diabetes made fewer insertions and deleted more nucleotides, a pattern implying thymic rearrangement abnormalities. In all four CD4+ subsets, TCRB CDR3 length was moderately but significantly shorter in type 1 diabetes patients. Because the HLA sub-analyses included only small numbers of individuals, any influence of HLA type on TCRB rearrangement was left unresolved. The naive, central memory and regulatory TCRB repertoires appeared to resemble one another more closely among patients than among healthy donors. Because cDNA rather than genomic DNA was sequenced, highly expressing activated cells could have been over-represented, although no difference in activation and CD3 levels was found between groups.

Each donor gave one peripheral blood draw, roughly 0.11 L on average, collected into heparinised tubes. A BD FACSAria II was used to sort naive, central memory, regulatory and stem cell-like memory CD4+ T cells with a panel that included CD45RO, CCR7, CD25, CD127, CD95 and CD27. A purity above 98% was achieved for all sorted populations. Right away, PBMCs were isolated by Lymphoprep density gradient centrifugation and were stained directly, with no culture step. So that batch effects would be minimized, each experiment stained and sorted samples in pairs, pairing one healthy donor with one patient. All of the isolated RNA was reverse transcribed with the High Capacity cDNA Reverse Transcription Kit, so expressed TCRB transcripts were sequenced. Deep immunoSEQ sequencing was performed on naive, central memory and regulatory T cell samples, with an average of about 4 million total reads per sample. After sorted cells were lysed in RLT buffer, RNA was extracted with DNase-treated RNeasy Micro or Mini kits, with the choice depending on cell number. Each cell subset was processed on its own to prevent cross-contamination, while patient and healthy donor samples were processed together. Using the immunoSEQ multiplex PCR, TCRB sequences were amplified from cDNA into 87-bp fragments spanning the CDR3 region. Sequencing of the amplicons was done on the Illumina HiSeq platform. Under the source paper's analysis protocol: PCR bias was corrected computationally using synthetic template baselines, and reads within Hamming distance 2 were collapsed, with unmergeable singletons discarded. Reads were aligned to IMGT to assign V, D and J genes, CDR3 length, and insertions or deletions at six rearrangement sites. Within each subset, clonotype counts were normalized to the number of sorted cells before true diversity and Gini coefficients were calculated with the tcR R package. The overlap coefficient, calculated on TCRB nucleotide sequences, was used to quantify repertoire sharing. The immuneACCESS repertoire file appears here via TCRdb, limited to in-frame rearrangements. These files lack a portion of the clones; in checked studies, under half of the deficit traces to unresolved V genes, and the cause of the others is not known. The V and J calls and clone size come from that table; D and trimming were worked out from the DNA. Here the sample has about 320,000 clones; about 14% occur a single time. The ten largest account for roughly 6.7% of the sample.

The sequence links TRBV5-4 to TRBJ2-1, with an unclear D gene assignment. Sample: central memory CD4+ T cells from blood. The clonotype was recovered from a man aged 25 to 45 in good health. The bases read TGTGCCAGCAGCTTGATGGGGATCTACAATGAGCAGTTCTTC. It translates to CASSLMGIYNEQFF.